This T cell receptor (beta chain) came from a study of shared clonotypes between healthy human individuals. CD45RO-negative, CCR7-selected cells formed the naive CD8 fraction, which excluded terminally differentiated effector memory CD45RA+ cells. Using immunoSEQ multiplex PCR, the repertoire was profiled, and TCRdb retains in-frame clones only, with some absent. The table includes roughly 850,000 clones, 96% detected once. Germline values: CDR1 SEHNR, CDR2 FQNEAQ (reference sequence). The CDR3 sequence is 14 residues long. Trimming stripped 2 bases from V and 11 bases from J, with 16 bases between. The sequence was obtained from a man aged 25-40 years in good health. The sequenced sample was naive CD8+ T cells sorted from blood. The chain recombines TRBV7-9 with TRBJ1-5; D unresolved. The CDR3 DNA reads as TGTGCCAGCAGCTTAAGTGGAGATCCAGTAGCCCAGCATTTT. Translated, it gives CASSLSGDPVAQHF. Full variable domain (rest looked up from reference TRBV7-9 and TRBJ1-5): DTGVSQNPRHKITKRGQNVTFRCDPISEHNRLYWYRQTLGQGPEFLTYFQNEAQLEKSRLLSDRFSAERPKGSFSTLEIQRTEQGDSAMYLCASSLSGDPVAQHFGDGTRLSIL.